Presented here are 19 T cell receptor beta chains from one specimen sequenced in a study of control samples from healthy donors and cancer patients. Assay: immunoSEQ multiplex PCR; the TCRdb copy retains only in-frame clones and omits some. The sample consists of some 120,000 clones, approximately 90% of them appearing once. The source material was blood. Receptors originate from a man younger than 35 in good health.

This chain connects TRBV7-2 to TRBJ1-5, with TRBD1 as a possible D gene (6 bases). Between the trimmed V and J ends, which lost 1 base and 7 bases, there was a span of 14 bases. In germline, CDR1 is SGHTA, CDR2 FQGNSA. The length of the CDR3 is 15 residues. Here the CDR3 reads CASSLVSGARQPQHF. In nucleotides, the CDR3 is TGTGCCAGCAGCTTAGTCTCGGGGGCCAGGCAGCCCCAGCATTTT.

This CDR3 reads CASSPIKNSPLHF. DNA of the CDR3: TGTGCCAGCAGCCCAATCAAGAATTCACCCCTCCACTTT. The chain links TRBV5-4 to TRBJ1-6; D is unresolved. Germline values: CDR1 SGHNT, CDR2 YYREEE (reference sequence). The V and J ends lost 4 bases and 7 bases respectively, with 9 bases between them. The CDR3 runs 13 residues.

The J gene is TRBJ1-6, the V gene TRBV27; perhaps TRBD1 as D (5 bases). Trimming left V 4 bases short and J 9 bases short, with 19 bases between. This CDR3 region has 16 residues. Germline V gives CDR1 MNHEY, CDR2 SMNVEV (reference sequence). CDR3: CASSWGGAGSGSPLHF. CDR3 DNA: TGTGCCAGCAGTTGGGGGGGAGCTGGAAGCGGTTCACCCCTCCACTTT.

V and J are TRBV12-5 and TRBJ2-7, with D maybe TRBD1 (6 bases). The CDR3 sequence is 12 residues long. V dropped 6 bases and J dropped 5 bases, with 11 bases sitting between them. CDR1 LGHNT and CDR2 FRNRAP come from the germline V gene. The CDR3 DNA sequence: TGTGCTAGTGGGAGGCGGACAGACGAGCAGTACTTC. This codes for CASGRRTDEQYF.

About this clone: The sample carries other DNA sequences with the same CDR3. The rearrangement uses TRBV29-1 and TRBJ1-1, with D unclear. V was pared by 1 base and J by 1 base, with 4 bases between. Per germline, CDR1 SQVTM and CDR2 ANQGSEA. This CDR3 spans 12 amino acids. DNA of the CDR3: TGCAGCGTTGAAGGAGGGAACACTGAAGCTTTCTTT. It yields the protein CSVEGGNTEAFF.

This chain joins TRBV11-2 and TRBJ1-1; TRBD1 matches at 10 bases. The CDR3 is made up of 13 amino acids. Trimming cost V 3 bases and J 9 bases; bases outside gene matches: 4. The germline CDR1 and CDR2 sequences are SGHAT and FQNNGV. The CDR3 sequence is CASSFGTGVQAFF. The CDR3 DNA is TGTGCCAGCAGCTTTGGGACAGGGGTCCAAGCTTTCTTT.

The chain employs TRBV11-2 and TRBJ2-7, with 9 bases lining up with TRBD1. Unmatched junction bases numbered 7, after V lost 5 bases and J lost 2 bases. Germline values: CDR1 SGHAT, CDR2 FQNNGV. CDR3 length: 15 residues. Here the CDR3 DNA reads TGTGCCAGCAGCCCGGGACAGGGTATACCCTACGAGCAGTACTTC. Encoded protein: CASSPGQGIPYEQYF.

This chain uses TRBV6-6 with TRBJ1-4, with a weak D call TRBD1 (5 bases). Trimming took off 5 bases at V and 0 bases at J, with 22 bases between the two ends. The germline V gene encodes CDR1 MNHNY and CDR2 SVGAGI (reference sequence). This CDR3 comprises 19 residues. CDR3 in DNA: TGTGCCAGCAGTCCGAGGCGGGGGAAAACTACTCCAACTAATGAAAAACTGTTTTTT. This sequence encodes CASSPRRGKTTPTNEKLFF.

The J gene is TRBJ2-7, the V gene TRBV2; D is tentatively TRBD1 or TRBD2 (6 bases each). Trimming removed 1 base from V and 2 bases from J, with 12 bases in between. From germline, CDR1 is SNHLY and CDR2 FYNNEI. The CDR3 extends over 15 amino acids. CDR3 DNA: TGTGCCAGCAGTGAAGGGAGGGGGTGGGCCTACGAGCAGTACTTC. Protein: CASSEGRGWAYEQYF.

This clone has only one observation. CDR3 DNA sequence: TGTGCCAGCAGCGTACGTAGCGGGGGGGCCTATGAGCAGTTCTTC. Protein product: CASSVRSGGAYEQFF. The chain recombines TRBV2 with TRBJ2-1, with 11 nucleotides matching TRBD2. Trimming took 6 bases from V and 8 from J; bases not matched to a gene: 9. The CDR3 has 15 residues. The germline V gene encodes CDR1 SNHLY and CDR2 FYNNEI.

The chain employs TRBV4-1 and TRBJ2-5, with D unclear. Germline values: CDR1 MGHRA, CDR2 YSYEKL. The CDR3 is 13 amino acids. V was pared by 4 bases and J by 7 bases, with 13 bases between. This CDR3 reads CASSLLPVGTQYF. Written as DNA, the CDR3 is TGCGCCAGCAGCCTTCTCCCTGTCGGGACCCAGTACTTC.

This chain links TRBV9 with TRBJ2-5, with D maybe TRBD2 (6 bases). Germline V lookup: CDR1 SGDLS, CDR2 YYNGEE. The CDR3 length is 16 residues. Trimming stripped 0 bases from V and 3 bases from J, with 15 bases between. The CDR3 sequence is CASSVDRWRGEETQYF. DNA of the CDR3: TGTGCCAGCAGCGTAGACCGCTGGAGGGGCGAAGAGACCCAGTACTTC.

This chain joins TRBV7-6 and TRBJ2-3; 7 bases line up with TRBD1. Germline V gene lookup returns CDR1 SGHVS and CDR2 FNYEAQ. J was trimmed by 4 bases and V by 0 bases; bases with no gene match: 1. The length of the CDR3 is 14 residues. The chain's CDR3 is CASSLAGQPDTQYF. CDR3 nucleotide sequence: TGTGCCAGCAGCTTAGCGGGACAGCCAGATACGCAGTATTTT.

The CDR3 nucleotides are TGTGCCAGCAGCTTAGAAGTGGACAGGTTCTTCGAGCAGTACTTC. Translated, it gives CASSLEVDRFFEQYF. The gene calls are TRBV7-2 and TRBJ2-7, with 7 bases matching TRBD1. The CDR3 length is 15 residues. Trimming at V came to 1 base and at J to 6 bases, leaving 9 bases not matched to a gene. Germline values: CDR1 SGHTA, CDR2 FQGNSA. Filled out from reference TRBV7-2 and TRBJ2-7, the complete variable domain reads GAGVSQSPSNKVTEKGKDVELRCDPISGHTALYWYRQSLGQGLEFLIYFQGNSAPDKSGLPSDRFSAERTGGSVSTLTIQRTQQEDSAVYLCASSLEVDRFFEQYFGPGTRLTVT.

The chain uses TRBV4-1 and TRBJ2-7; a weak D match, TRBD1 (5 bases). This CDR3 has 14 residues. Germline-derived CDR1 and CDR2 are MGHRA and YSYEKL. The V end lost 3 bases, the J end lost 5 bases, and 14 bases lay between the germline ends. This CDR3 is CASSQSTVSHEQYF. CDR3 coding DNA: TGCGCCAGCAGCCAGTCGACAGTTTCCCACGAGCAGTACTTC.

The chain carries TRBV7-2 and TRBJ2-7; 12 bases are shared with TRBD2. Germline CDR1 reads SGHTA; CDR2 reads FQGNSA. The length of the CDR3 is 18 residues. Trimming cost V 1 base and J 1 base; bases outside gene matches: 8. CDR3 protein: CASSLGLAGVRSSYEQYF. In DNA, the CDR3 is TGTGCCAGCAGCTTAGGACTAGCGGGGGTTCGGTCGTCCTACGAGCAGTACTTC.

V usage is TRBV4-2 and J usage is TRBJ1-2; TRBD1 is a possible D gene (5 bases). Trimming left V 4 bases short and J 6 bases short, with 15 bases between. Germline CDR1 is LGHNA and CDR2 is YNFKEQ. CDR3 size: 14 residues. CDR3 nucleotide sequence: TGTGCCAGCAGCCCGAGCGGGGGACGGGATGGCTACACCTTC. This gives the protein CASSPSGGRDGYTF.

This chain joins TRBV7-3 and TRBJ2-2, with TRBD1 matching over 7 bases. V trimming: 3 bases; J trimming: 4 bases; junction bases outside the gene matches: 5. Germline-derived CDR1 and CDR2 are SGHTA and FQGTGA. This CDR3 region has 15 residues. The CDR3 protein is CASSFDRVGTGELFF. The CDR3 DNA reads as TGTGCCAGCAGCTTCGACAGGGTGGGCACCGGGGAGCTGTTTTTT.

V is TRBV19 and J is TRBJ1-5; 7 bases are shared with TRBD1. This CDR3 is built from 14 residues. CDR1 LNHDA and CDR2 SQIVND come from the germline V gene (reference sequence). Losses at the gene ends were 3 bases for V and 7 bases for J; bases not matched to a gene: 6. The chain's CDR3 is CASSMDAGGQPQHF. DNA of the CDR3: TGTGCCAGTAGTATGGATGCAGGGGGGCAGCCCCAGCATTTT.